One and the same sample provided the 15 T cell receptor beta chains below, sequenced in a study of identifying expanded T cells in peripheral blood. Profiling relied on immunoSEQ multiplex PCR, and the TCRdb table lists in-frame clones only, not all of them. The sample carries around 78,000 clones, almost 85% recorded once. The specimen sequenced was blood. These receptors all come from a person between 18 and 75 years old in good health.

This chain uses TRBV7-3 with TRBJ2-2, with 7 bases lining up with TRBD2. V dropped 5 bases and J dropped 5; count of bases not matched to a gene: 8. Germline values: CDR1 SGHTA, CDR2 FQGTGA. CDR3 length: 15 residues. CDR3 amino acids: CASSPGAGRTGELFF. The DNA for the CDR3 is TGTGCCAGCAGCCCGGGAGCGGGACGGACCGGGGAGCTGTTTTTT. Looking up the rest from reference TRBV7-3 and TRBJ2-2 gives the full variable domain: GAGVSQTPSNKVTEKGKYVELRCDPISGHTALYWYRQSLGQGPEFLIYFQGTGAADDSGLPNDRFFAVRPEGSVSTLKIQRTERGDSAVYLCASSPGAGRTGELFFGEGSRLTVL.

The chain uses TRBV4-1 and TRBJ2-5, with 7 bases matching TRBD1. Looked up from germline, CDR1 is MGHRA and CDR2 is YSYEKL. With 3 bases clipped from V and 3 bases from J, the junction kept 4 bases outside the gene matches. This CDR3 has 14 residues. The CDR3 is CASSHLTGKETQYF. The CDR3 coding sequence is TGCGCCAGCAGCCATTTGACAGGGAAAGAGACCCAGTACTTC.

The V call is TRBV27, the J call TRBJ2-7; no clear D. CDR1 and CDR2 from the germline V gene are MNHEY and SMNVEV (reference sequence). This CDR3 spans 13 amino acids. V was pared by 6 bases and J by 6 bases, with 15 bases between. CDR3 sequence reads: CASSNLARREQYF. CDR3 nucleotide sequence: TGTGCCAGCAGCAACCTGGCGAGGCGCGAGCAGTACTTC.

The rearrangement uses TRBV6-5 and TRBJ2-1; 7 nucleotides agree with TRBD2. Trimming took 5 bases from V and 5 from J; bases not matched to a gene: 6. The germline CDR1 and CDR2 sequences are MNHEY and SVGAGI. The CDR3 is 14 amino acids. The CDR3 nucleotides read TGTGCCAGCAGTACCTCGGGGGGTCACAATGAGCAGTTCTTC. Residues: CASSTSGGHNEQFF.

This chain links TRBV29-1 with TRBJ2-1; 7 bases align to TRBD1. V gave up 5 bases and J gave up 6 bases; unmatched junction bases: 7. CDR3 length: 13 residues. The germline gives CDR1 SQVTM, CDR2 ANQGSEA. The CDR3 spells CSVIQGPRNEQFF. DNA for the CDR3: TGCAGCGTTATACAGGGGCCGCGCAATGAGCAGTTCTTC.

This clone occurred once. The chain recombines TRBV27 with TRBJ2-3; 9 bases align to TRBD2. Losses at the gene ends were 4 bases for V and 2 bases for J; bases not matched to a gene: 4. The germline V gene has CDR1 MNHEY and CDR2 SMNVEV (reference sequence). The length of the CDR3 is 15 residues. The CDR3 spells CASSSLAGVTDTQYF. In nucleotides, the CDR3 is TGTGCCAGCAGTTCTTTAGCGGGAGTCACAGATACGCAGTATTTT.

This rearrangement joins TRBV5-6 to TRBJ1-3; D uncertain. The CDR3 runs to 15 residues. V shed 4 bases and J shed 3 bases, with 14 bases lying between them. The V gene's germline CDR1 is SGHDT and CDR2 YYEEEE. The CDR3 is CASSPAWAGGNTIYF. CDR3 coding DNA: TGTGCCAGCAGCCCCGCATGGGCTGGTGGAAACACCATATATTTT.

V and J are TRBV11-3 and TRBJ2-5, with D maybe TRBD2 (5 bases). The CDR3 totals 14 residues. Trimming pared 5 bases from V and 2 bases from J, leaving 12 bases between. Germline CDR1 SGHNT, CDR2 YENEEA. The CDR3 loop is CASSRGTSQETQYF. CDR3 DNA: TGTGCCAGCAGCCGCGGAACTAGTCAAGAGACCCAGTACTTC. The full variable domain, rest sourced from reference TRBV11-3 and TRBJ2-5, is EAGVVQSPRYKIIEKKQPVAFWCNPISGHNTLYWYLQNLGQGPELLIRYENEEAVDDSQLPKDRFSAERLKGVDSTLKIQPAELGDSAVYLCASSRGTSQETQYFGPGTRLLVL.

This chain joins TRBV5-8 and TRBJ2-7; D is undetermined. Germline V gene lookup returns CDR1 SGHTS and CDR2 YDEGEE. Trimming stripped 0 bases from V and 2 bases from J, with 15 bases between. CDR3 size: 16 residues. CDR3 sequence reads: CASSLALVMGTYEQYF. CDR3 nucleotides: TGTGCCAGCAGCTTGGCCCTCGTGATGGGAACCTACGAGCAGTACTTC.

The chain links TRBV2 to TRBJ2-1, with a possible D match to TRBD2 (5 bases). CDR1 and CDR2 (germline): SNHLY, FYNNEI. This CDR3 comprises 13 residues. The germline V and J ends were trimmed by 4 bases and 8 bases, with 12 bases remaining between them. The CDR3 nucleotides are TGTGCCAGCAGTGGCGACTCCGGGGATGAGCAGTTCTTC. Translated, it gives CASSGDSGDEQFF.

This chain connects TRBV21-1 to TRBJ1-2. TRBV21-1 is listed as a pseudogene. The CDR3 contains 13 residues. The DNA of the CDR3 is TGTGCCAGCAGCAAAGCGAGGCTCTATGGCTACACCTTC. Its translation: CASSKARLYGYTF.

The V and J genes are TRBV18 and TRBJ2-5, with D unresolved. Looked up from germline, CDR1 is KGHSH and CDR2 is LQKENI. CDR3 length: 14 amino acids. Trimming cost V 4 bases and J 4 bases, with 13 bases left between them. CDR3 coding DNA: TGTGCCAGCTCACAGCAGGCGACACTAGAGACCCAGTACTTC. Amino acid sequence: CASSQQATLETQYF. Filled out from reference TRBV18 and TRBJ2-5, the complete variable domain reads NAGVMQNPRHLVRRRGQEARLRCSPMKGHSHVYWYRQLPEEGLKFMVYLQKENIIDESGMPKERFSAEFPKEGPSILRIQQVVRGDSAAYFCASSQQATLETQYFGPGTRLLVL.

V usage is TRBV25-1 and J usage is TRBJ1-5; perhaps TRBD1 as D (5 bases). Germline CDR1 is MGHDK and CDR2 is SYGVNS. The length of the CDR3 is 12 residues. Trimming took 4 bases from V and 7 from J, leaving 8 bases between them. The CDR3 DNA is TGTGCCAGCAGTGGGGGCGGACAGCCCCAGCATTTT. Protein sequence: CASSGGGQPQHF.

This clone turned up a few times. The gene calls are TRBV11-2 and TRBJ2-1; 7 bases align to TRBD1. J gave up 9 bases and V 1 base, and 18 bases lay outside the gene matches. Germline V gene lookup returns CDR1 SGHAT and CDR2 FQNNGV. The CDR3 is made up of 18 amino acids. The CDR3 coding sequence is TGTGCCAGCAGCTTAGTGGGCCCACGACAGGGACCTGAGGGTGAGCAGTTCTTC. This sequence encodes CASSLVGPRQGPEGEQFF.

The chain joins TRBV25-1 to TRBJ1-2; unclear D gene. Trimming took off 3 bases at V and 2 bases at J, with 7 bases between the two ends. The length of the CDR3 is 13 residues. Germline CDR1 reads MGHDK; CDR2 reads SYGVNS. CDR3 DNA: TGTGCCAGCAGTGACAACGCGAACTATGGCTACACCTTC. Protein sequence: CASSDNANYGYTF.